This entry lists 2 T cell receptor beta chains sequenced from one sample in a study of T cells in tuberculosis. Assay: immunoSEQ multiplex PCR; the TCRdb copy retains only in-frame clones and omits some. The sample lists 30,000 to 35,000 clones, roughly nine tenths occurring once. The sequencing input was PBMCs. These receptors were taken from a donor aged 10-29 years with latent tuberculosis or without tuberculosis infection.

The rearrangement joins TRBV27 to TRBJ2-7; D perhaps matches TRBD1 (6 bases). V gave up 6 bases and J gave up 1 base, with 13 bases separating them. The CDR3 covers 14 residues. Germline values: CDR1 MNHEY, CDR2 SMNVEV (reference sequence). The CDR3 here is CASSRTAPSYEQYF. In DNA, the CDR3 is TGTGCCAGCAGCCGGACAGCCCCATCCTACGAGCAGTACTTC.

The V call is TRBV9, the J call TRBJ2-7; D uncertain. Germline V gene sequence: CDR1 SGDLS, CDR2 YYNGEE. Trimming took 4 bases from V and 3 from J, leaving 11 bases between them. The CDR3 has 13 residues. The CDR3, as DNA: TGTGCCAGCAGCCCCAGGTACAACTACGAGCAGTACTTC. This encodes CASSPRYNYEQYF. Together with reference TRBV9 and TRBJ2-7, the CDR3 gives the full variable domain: DSGVTQTPKHLITATGQRVTLRCSPRSGDLSVYWYQQSLDQGLQFLIQYYNGEERAKGNILERFSAQQFPDLHSELNLSSLELGDSALYFCASSPRYNYEQYFGPGTRLTVT.